The rows below give T cell receptor beta chains drawn from one sample of a study of shared clonotypes between healthy human individuals. Measured with immunoSEQ multiplex PCR; TCRdb has only the in-frame clones, and not every one. Of roughly 2.2 million clones listed, under 95% are singletons. The specimen sequenced was naive CD4+ T cells from PBMCs. Receptors originate from a man younger than 35 in good health. Some clones in this sample may be carry-over from other donors' samples. Both conserved end residues are part of each CDR3. A D gene is named only where the DNA matches it firmly. Clone size is shown for a subset of rows, as once, few, many or a class of expanded clone.

CDR3nt: TGTGCCAGCAGTTTACGATCTTTTGGCGGGAATGAGCAGTTCTTC
CDR3aa: CASSLRSFGGNEQFF
d_gene: .
abundance: once
j_gene: TRBJ2-1
v_gene: TRBV27

CDR3nt: TGTGCCAGCAGCTTAGTGAGAGGCCTCACTGAAGCTTTCTTT
CDR3aa: CASSLVRGLTEAFF
d_gene: .
abundance: .
j_gene: TRBJ1-1
v_gene: TRBV7-9

CDR3nt: TGTGCCAGCAGCCCGGGACAGGGGAACATTCAGTACTTC
CDR3aa: CASSPGQGNIQYF
d_gene: TRBD1
abundance: .
j_gene: TRBJ2-4
v_gene: TRBV5-8

CDR3nt: TGTGCCAGCTCACCCGGGACACCGGGAGAGCAGTACTTC
CDR3aa: CASSPGTPGEQYF
d_gene: .
abundance: .
j_gene: TRBJ2-7
v_gene: TRBV18

CDR3nt: TGTGCCAGTAGTAGAGGGACCCCCTACGAGCAGTACTTC
CDR3aa: CASSRGTPYEQYF
d_gene: .
abundance: .
j_gene: TRBJ2-7
v_gene: TRBV19

CDR3nt: TGTGCCAGCAGTTACCGCGGAGGGGAGGGCTACACCTTC
CDR3aa: CASSYRGGEGYTF
d_gene: .
abundance: .
j_gene: TRBJ1-2
v_gene: TRBV6-5

CDR3nt: TGTGCCAGCTCACGTAGTCTTCAAAAAGGGGCGCAAGAGACCCAGTACTTC
CDR3aa: CASSRSLQKGAQETQYF
d_gene: .
abundance: .
j_gene: TRBJ2-5
v_gene: TRBV18

CDR3nt: TGCAGCGTTCGTCGGCAGGGGGTCGGGGAGGGCTACACCTTC
CDR3aa: CSVRRQGVGEGYTF
d_gene: TRBD1
abundance: .
j_gene: TRBJ1-2
v_gene: TRBV29-1

CDR3nt: TGTGCCAGCATTGGGGGGGGCAGGACTGAAGCTTTCTTT
CDR3aa: CASIGGGRTEAFF
d_gene: .
abundance: .
j_gene: TRBJ1-1
v_gene: TRBV28

CDR3nt: TGTGCCAGCAGTGAAGAGAATGCGGGGGGACGGCAGTTCTTC
CDR3aa: CASSEENAGGRQFF
d_gene: TRBD2
abundance: .
j_gene: TRBJ2-1
v_gene: TRBV6-1

CDR3nt: TGTGCCTGGAGTCGGCCTTTTCCCTTCGGGCCCCTCCACTTT
CDR3aa: CAWSRPFPFGPLHF
d_gene: .
abundance: .
j_gene: TRBJ1-6
v_gene: TRBV30

CDR3nt: TGTGCCAGCAGCCAAGTGGAGCGGTACGGGGAGCAGTACTTC
CDR3aa: CASSQVERYGEQYF
d_gene: .
abundance: .
j_gene: TRBJ2-7
v_gene: TRBV14

CDR3nt: TGTGCCATCAGTGATGGGGGGCTATACTATGGCTACACCTTC
CDR3aa: CAISDGGLYYGYTF
d_gene: .
abundance: .
j_gene: TRBJ1-2
v_gene: TRBV10-3

CDR3nt: TGTGCCAGCAGCCTAACCGGGACGGCTGGAGACGAGCAGTACTTC
CDR3aa: CASSLTGTAGDEQYF
d_gene: .
abundance: .
j_gene: TRBJ2-7
v_gene: TRBV7-9

CDR3nt: TGTGCCAGCAGCCAAGATCGGAGGAACACTGAAGCTTTCTTT
CDR3aa: CASSQDRRNTEAFF
d_gene: .
abundance: .
j_gene: TRBJ1-1
v_gene: TRBV4-2

CDR3nt: TGTGCCGGCATGGGACAGAGCTCCTATGGCTACACCTTC
CDR3aa: CAGMGQSSYGYTF
d_gene: TRBD1
abundance: few
j_gene: TRBJ1-2
v_gene: TRBV2

CDR3nt: TGCGCCAGCAGCTCTCGGACTAGCGGGGATAAAGAGACCCAGTACTTC
CDR3aa: CASSSRTSGDKETQYF
d_gene: TRBD2
abundance: .
j_gene: TRBJ2-5
v_gene: TRBV5-1

CDR3nt: TGTGCCAGCAGCTTAACGGGTAACACTGAAGCTTTCTTT
CDR3aa: CASSLTGNTEAFF
d_gene: .
abundance: .
j_gene: TRBJ1-1
v_gene: TRBV11-2

CDR3nt: TGTGCCAGCTCACCCGTCGCTACAGGGATATATTTT
CDR3aa: CASSPVATGIYF
d_gene: .
abundance: .
j_gene: TRBJ1-3
v_gene: TRBV18

CDR3nt: TGCGCCAGCAGCTTTGGGGGCAGATCAAGCTCCTACGAGCAGTACTTC
CDR3aa: CASSFGGRSSSYEQYF
d_gene: .
abundance: .
j_gene: TRBJ2-7
v_gene: TRBV5-1

CDR3nt: TGTGCCAGTAGTCCTCCGGCAAGGGGGTGGAATCAGCCCCAGCATTTT
CDR3aa: CASSPPARGWNQPQHF
d_gene: .
abundance: few
j_gene: TRBJ1-5
v_gene: TRBV19

CDR3nt: TGCAGCGTTGGGGGCCGCATTAGCTACGAGCAGTACTTC
CDR3aa: CSVGGRISYEQYF
d_gene: .
abundance: .
j_gene: TRBJ2-7
v_gene: TRBV29-1

CDR3nt: TGTGCCAGCACCAAACAGTACCAAGAGACCCAGTACTTC
CDR3aa: CASTKQYQETQYF
d_gene: .
abundance: .
j_gene: TRBJ2-5
v_gene: TRBV7-2

CDR3nt: TGTGCCAGCAGCCCAGGGGTTGTAGGTGAAAAACTGTTTTTT
CDR3aa: CASSPGVVGEKLFF
d_gene: .
abundance: .
j_gene: TRBJ1-4
v_gene: TRBV7-3

CDR3nt: TGTGCCAGCAGTGTGGAGGGCCGGCTCTACGAGCAGTACTTC
CDR3aa: CASSVEGRLYEQYF
d_gene: .
abundance: .
j_gene: TRBJ2-7
v_gene: TRBV6-1

CDR3nt: TGTGCCATCAGTGATTGGGGACTTAGCACAGATACGCAGTATTTT
CDR3aa: CAISDWGLSTDTQYF
d_gene: .
abundance: .
j_gene: TRBJ2-3
v_gene: TRBV10-3

CDR3nt: TGTGCCTGGAACCCAGGGTTTAATTCACCCCTCCACTTT
CDR3aa: CAWNPGFNSPLHF
d_gene: .
abundance: .
j_gene: TRBJ1-6
v_gene: TRBV30

CDR3nt: TGTGCCAGCAGACGAGACAGATCTAATAGCAATCAGCCCCAGCATTTT
CDR3aa: CASRRDRSNSNQPQHF
d_gene: .
abundance: .
j_gene: TRBJ1-5
v_gene: TRBV28

CDR3nt: TGTGCCAGCGAATTGCAAGCGGTTTCCTACGAGCAGTACTTC
CDR3aa: CASELQAVSYEQYF
d_gene: .
abundance: once
j_gene: TRBJ2-7
v_gene: TRBV5-8

CDR3nt: TGTGCCATCAGTGATGTCGGCAGGGTTGGCTATGGCTACACCTTC
CDR3aa: CAISDVGRVGYGYTF
d_gene: .
abundance: .
j_gene: TRBJ1-2
v_gene: TRBV10-3

CDR3nt: TGCGCCAGCAGCTTGGATCCCGGGACCCATAATTCACCCCTCCACTTT
CDR3aa: CASSLDPGTHNSPLHF
d_gene: .
abundance: .
j_gene: TRBJ1-6
v_gene: TRBV5-1

CDR3nt: TGTGCCAGCAGTGCTACTGGGACTAGGAACGAGCAGTTCTTC
CDR3aa: CASSATGTRNEQFF
d_gene: TRBD2
abundance: .
j_gene: TRBJ2-1
v_gene: TRBV28

CDR3nt: TGTGCCATCAGTGAGGAACTAGCGGGAGGGCCAAGTCGTAATGAGCAGTTCTTC
CDR3aa: CAISEELAGGPSRNEQFF
d_gene: TRBD2
abundance: .
j_gene: TRBJ2-1
v_gene: TRBV10-3

CDR3nt: TGTGCCAGCAGCGTATTGGGCCTAGCGGGAGGGCCCACAGGCGCAGATACGCAGTATTTT
CDR3aa: CASSVLGLAGGPTGADTQYF
d_gene: TRBD2
abundance: .
j_gene: TRBJ2-3
v_gene: TRBV9

CDR3nt: TGTGCCAGCACCCCGACAGGGAAGATATACTACACCTTC
CDR3aa: CASTPTGKIYYTF
d_gene: TRBD1
abundance: .
j_gene: TRBJ1-2
v_gene: TRBV6-5

CDR3nt: TGTGCCAGCAGACACGACTCCTACGAGCAGTACTTC
CDR3aa: CASRHDSYEQYF
d_gene: .
abundance: .
j_gene: TRBJ2-7
v_gene: TRBV6-5

CDR3nt: TGTGCTAGTGGTTCTAGCGGCCAAGAGACCCAGTACTTC
CDR3aa: CASGSSGQETQYF
d_gene: TRBD2
abundance: .
j_gene: TRBJ2-5
v_gene: TRBV12-5